A selection of T cell receptor beta chains follows, all from one sample in a study of shared clonotypes between healthy human individuals. Sequenced by immunoSEQ multiplex PCR; TCRdb stores in-frame clones only, minus some. Found here are over 1.4 million clones, about 96% of them singletons; the top ten hold roughly 1.2%. The specimen sequenced was naive CD4+ T cells sorted from blood. The receptors come from a man younger than 45 in good health. The CDR3 runs from the conserved cysteine through the conserved F or W. Each record gives: D gene, V gene, clone size, J gene, CDR3 protein, CDR3 DNA. The D gene is left open where the match is weak. Not all rows give a size; the values are once, few, many and, for expanded clones, a class.

d_call: TRBD2; v_call: TRBV10-1; clone_size: .; j_call: TRBJ2-1; cdr3_aa: CATSTGLVGNEQFF; cdr3_nt: TGCGCCACCTCCACCGGACTAGTAGGCAATGAGCAGTTCTTC
d_call: .; v_call: TRBV4-1; clone_size: .; j_call: TRBJ2-7; cdr3_aa: CASSRGEGYSYEQYF; cdr3_nt: TGCGCCAGCAGCAGGGGGGAGGGCTACTCCTACGAGCAGTACTTC
d_call: .; v_call: TRBV10-3; clone_size: .; j_call: TRBJ1-5; cdr3_aa: CAIGGVDQPQHF; cdr3_nt: TGTGCCATCGGAGGGGTAGATCAGCCCCAGCATTTT
d_call: .; v_call: TRBV6-1; clone_size: .; j_call: TRBJ1-5; cdr3_aa: CASSGPTQHF; cdr3_nt: TGTGCCAGCAGTGGCCCGACCCAGCATTTT
d_call: TRBD2; v_call: TRBV28; clone_size: .; j_call: TRBJ2-7; cdr3_aa: CASSLSGISYEQYF; cdr3_nt: TGTGCCAGCAGTTTAAGCGGGATCTCCTACGAGCAGTACTTC
d_call: TRBD2; v_call: TRBV27; clone_size: .; j_call: TRBJ2-3; cdr3_aa: CASSLAGGGTDTQYF; cdr3_nt: TGTGCCAGCAGTTTAGCGGGAGGGGGCACAGATACGCAGTATTTT
d_call: .; v_call: TRBV18; clone_size: .; j_call: TRBJ1-2; cdr3_aa: CASSPGQGMSGYTF; cdr3_nt: TGTGCCAGCTCACCTGGACAAGGGATGTCTGGCTACACCTTC
d_call: .; v_call: TRBV7-8; clone_size: .; j_call: TRBJ1-5; cdr3_aa: CASSLQGYQPQHF; cdr3_nt: TGTGCCAGCAGCTTACAAGGGTACCAGCCCCAGCATTTT
d_call: .; v_call: TRBV5-1; clone_size: once; j_call: TRBJ2-3; cdr3_aa: CASSLGPTDTQYF; cdr3_nt: TGCGCCAGCAGCTTGGGACCGACAGATACGCAGTATTTT
d_call: .; v_call: TRBV6-5; clone_size: .; j_call: TRBJ1-3; cdr3_aa: CASSYSRDIGNTIYF; cdr3_nt: TGTGCCAGCAGTTACTCCCGGGACATTGGAAACACCATATATTTT
d_call: .; v_call: TRBV10-3; clone_size: .; j_call: TRBJ2-3; cdr3_aa: CAISELAADTQYF; cdr3_nt: TGTGCCATCAGTGAACTAGCAGCAGATACGCAGTATTTT
d_call: .; v_call: TRBV5-1; clone_size: .; j_call: TRBJ2-3; cdr3_aa: CASNIDVTDTQYF; cdr3_nt: TGCGCCAGCAATATAGACGTCACAGATACGCAGTATTTT
d_call: .; v_call: TRBV4-3; clone_size: .; j_call: TRBJ2-5; cdr3_aa: CASSQEVGGAIGQETQYF; cdr3_nt: TGCGCCAGCAGCCAAGAAGTAGGAGGGGCGATCGGACAAGAGACCCAGTACTTC
d_call: TRBD1; v_call: TRBV9; clone_size: .; j_call: TRBJ1-2; cdr3_aa: CASSAEGTGRIGYTF; cdr3_nt: TGTGCCAGCAGCGCAGAGGGGACAGGGAGGATCGGCTACACCTTC
d_call: TRBD1; v_call: TRBV6-1; clone_size: .; j_call: TRBJ1-2; cdr3_aa: CASRGTGTHGYTF; cdr3_nt: TGTGCCAGCAGGGGGACAGGGACCCATGGCTACACCTTC
d_call: .; v_call: TRBV25-1; clone_size: .; j_call: TRBJ2-3; cdr3_aa: CASRVATDTQYF; cdr3_nt: TGTGCCAGCAGAGTGGCTACAGATACGCAGTATTTT
d_call: .; v_call: TRBV2; clone_size: .; j_call: TRBJ2-3; cdr3_aa: CASSYSADTQYF; cdr3_nt: TGTGCCAGCAGTTATAGCGCAGATACGCAGTATTTT
d_call: .; v_call: TRBV5-1; clone_size: .; j_call: TRBJ2-7; cdr3_aa: CASSLGTYEQYF; cdr3_nt: TGCGCCAGCAGCTTGGGGACGTACGAGCAGTACTTC
d_call: .; v_call: TRBV18; clone_size: once; j_call: TRBJ1-2; cdr3_aa: CASSFGGLQDGYTF; cdr3_nt: TGTGCCAGCTCGTTCGGGGGGCTCCAGGATGGCTACACCTTC
d_call: .; v_call: TRBV5-1; clone_size: .; j_call: TRBJ2-3; cdr3_aa: CASSPGPARTDTQYF; cdr3_nt: TGCGCCAGCAGCCCGGGACCGGCTCGCACAGATACGCAGTATTTT
d_call: .; v_call: TRBV10-3; clone_size: .; j_call: TRBJ2-3; cdr3_aa: CAISPSDGTDTQYF; cdr3_nt: TGTGCCATCAGCCCTAGCGACGGCACAGATACGCAGTATTTT
d_call: TRBD1; v_call: TRBV18; clone_size: .; j_call: TRBJ1-5; cdr3_aa: CASSPPGQINQPQHF; cdr3_nt: TGTGCCAGCTCACCACCGGGACAGATCAATCAGCCCCAGCATTTT
d_call: .; v_call: TRBV6-1; clone_size: .; j_call: TRBJ2-1; cdr3_aa: CASSEALWSVNEQFF; cdr3_nt: TGTGCCAGCAGTGAAGCGCTTTGGTCCGTGAATGAGCAGTTCTTC
d_call: TRBD2; v_call: TRBV4-2; clone_size: once; j_call: TRBJ2-3; cdr3_aa: CASSQESGRRFDTQYF; cdr3_nt: TGTGCCAGCAGCCAAGAGAGCGGGAGACGCTTTGATACGCAGTATTTT
d_call: .; v_call: TRBV18; clone_size: .; j_call: TRBJ1-3; cdr3_aa: CASSPAGQVGNTIYF; cdr3_nt: TGTGCCAGCTCACCGGCAGGCCAAGTTGGAAACACCATATATTTT
d_call: .; v_call: TRBV6-1; clone_size: .; j_call: TRBJ2-7; cdr3_aa: CASTTRGLHEQYF; cdr3_nt: TGTGCCAGCACGACCAGGGGACTCCACGAGCAGTACTTC
d_call: .; v_call: TRBV12-5; clone_size: .; j_call: TRBJ2-7; cdr3_aa: CASGTPERSSYEQYF; cdr3_nt: TGTGCTAGTGGTACCCCAGAGCGGAGCTCCTACGAGCAGTACTTC